The subject of this entry is one T cell receptor beta chain. The data derive from a study of T cell changes during pregnancy in multiple sclerosis. Germline V lookup: CDR1 GTSNPN, CDR2 SVGIG (reference sequence). The CDR3 is 13 amino acids. Trimming pared 5 bases from V and 4 bases from J, leaving 12 bases between. Profiling relied on immunoSEQ multiplex PCR, and the TCRdb table lists in-frame clones only, not all of them. This table holds some 38,000 clones, 94% found once. The starting material was CD4+ T cells from peripheral blood mononuclear cells, obtained in the second trimester of pregnancy. The TCR originated in a female donor with multiple sclerosis, enrolled in a pregnancy study. This chain joins TRBV30 and TRBJ1-3; no clear D gene. This CDR3 reads CAWAYDSGNTIYF. The CDR3, as DNA: TGTGCCTGGGCGTATGACTCCGGAAACACCATATATTTT.